This T cell receptor beta chain was captured by sequencing in a study of blood T cell repertoires in COVID-19. Study-level background: The cDNA or gDNA used as material had been derived from T cells, B-cell-depleted T cells, or PBMCs.

The assay was immunoSEQ multiplex PCR, and TCRdb's table has in-frame clones only and misses some. The sample has around 190,000 clones, approximately 88% seen once; the top ten hold more than 8.5%. Participant age was roughly 18 to 95 years, and participants resided in about two dozen US areas. Germline CDR1 SQVTM, CDR2 ANQGSEA. Trimming left V 4 bases short and J 10 bases short, with 20 bases between. This CDR3 spans 14 amino acids. Source material: PBMCs or T cells enriched from blood (not recorded which). V usage is TRBV29-1 and J usage is TRBJ2-1; D gene unclear. The source of this sequence is a woman under 30 who had recovered from COVID-19. CDR3 amino acids: CSVGYSATFGEQFF. In nucleotides, the CDR3 is TGCAGCGTTGGTTACTCTGCCACGTTCGGGGAGCAGTTCTTC.